Listed below are T cell receptor beta chains from one sample, sequenced in a study of CD8+CD57+ T cells in acquired aplastic anemia. MiXCR, applied by TCRdb to the reads, yields one record per CDR3 protein. The data show about 160,000 distinct CDR3 sequences, 40% to 50% seen once. The sample taken for sequencing was sorted CD4+, CD8+, or CD8+CD57+ T cells (not recorded which) from PBMCs. These receptor sequences come from a human donor with aplastic anemia. CDR3s include the opening cysteine and the closing phenylalanine or tryptophan. The D gene is left open where the match is weak. Part of the rows lack a size; the others show once, few, many or a class for expanded clones.

d_gene,j_gene,abundance,v_gene,CDR3aa,CDR3nt
.,TRBJ2-5,.,TRBV2,CASSEIGVETQYF,TGTGCCAGCAGTGAAATAGGGGTCGAGACCCAGTACTTC
.,TRBJ1-1,.,TRBV5-1,CASSLGTEGTEAFF,TGCGCCAGCAGCTTGGGGACGGAGGGGACTGAAGCTTTCTTT
.,TRBJ2-1,many,TRBV6-4,CASSVHISENEQFF,TGTGCCAGCAGTGTCCATATTAGCGAGAATGAGCAGTTCTTC
.,TRBJ2-3,.,TRBV29-1,CSVDPWEVTDTQYF,TGCAGCGTGGACCCGTGGGAGGTTACAGATACGCAGTATTTT
.,TRBJ2-5,many,TRBV9,CASSPRYGYQETQYF,TGTGCCAGCAGCCCTCGTTACGGGTACCAAGAGACCCAGTACTTC
.,TRBJ2-2,few,TRBV30,CACPLGLLPGELFF,TGTGCCTGCCCACTAGGACTCCTCCCCGGGGAGCTGTTTTTT
.,TRBJ1-6,many,TRBV9,CASSTELGNSPLHF,TGTGCCAGCAGCACAGAACTTGGTAATTCACCCCTCCACTTT
.,TRBJ2-7,few,TRBV20-1,CSARQGFYEQYF,TGCAGTGCTAGGCAGGGTTTCTACGAGCAGTACTTC
TRBD1,TRBJ1-2,.,TRBV9,CASSPSGTGSYGYTF,TGTGCCAGCAGCCCGTCCGGGACAGGCTCTTATGGCTACACCTTC
.,TRBJ2-6,.,TRBV24-1,CATSPGGMRSGANVLTF,TGTGCCACCAGTCCCGGGGGTATGAGGTCTGGGGCCAACGTCCTGACTTTC
.,TRBJ1-2,many,TRBV28,CASSPGQFGYTF,TGTGCCAGCAGTCCCGGACAGTTTGGCTACACCTTC
.,TRBJ2-7,few,TRBV7-2,CASSISSYEQYF,TGTGCCAGCAGCATTAGTAGCTACGAGCAGTACTTC
.,TRBJ1-2,.,TRBV7-9,CASSSRPGGYTF,TGTGCCAGCAGCTCCCGGCCGGGTGGCTACACCTTC
.,TRBJ1-2,.,TRBV25-1,CASTPEGRYGYAF,TGTGCCAGCACCCCGGAGGGACGCTATGGCTACGCCTTC
.,TRBJ1-1,many,TRBV3-1,CASSGLIGTEAFF,TGTGCCAGCAGCGGACTCATAGGGACTGAAGCTTTCTTT
TRBD1,TRBJ2-4,many,TRBV7-8,CASSPGQGRLENIQYF,TGTGCCAGCAGCCCTGGACAGGGGCGGTTGGAAAACATTCAGTACTTC
.,TRBJ1-1,once,TRBV5-1,CASSLITAMNTEAFF,TGCGCCAGCAGCTTGATTACAGCTATGAACACTGAAGCTTTCTTT
.,TRBJ1-1,many,TRBV20-1,CSVHATRYESFF,TGCAGTGTACACGCTACTCGTTATGAATCTTTCTTT
TRBD1,TRBJ1-6,.,TRBV10-3,CAISVPGTGSYNSPLHF,TGTGCCATCAGTGTTCCCGGGACAGGGTCCTATAATTCACCCCTCCACTTT
.,TRBJ1-4,many,TRBV19,CASSTDSLNLATNEKLFF,TGTGCCAGTAGTACGGACAGTCTCAACCTTGCAACTAATGAAAAACTGTTTTTT
.,TRBJ2-5,many,TRBV2,CASSENGDQETQYF,TGTGCCAGCAGTGAGAACGGGGATCAAGAGACCCAGTACTTC
.,TRBJ1-5,many,TRBV24-1,CATSDGGTTSNQPQHF,TGTGCCACCAGTGATGGGGGCACTACTAGCAATCAGCCCCAGCATTTT
TRBD1,TRBJ2-1,.,TRBV10-3,CAITGTGPYNEQFF,TGTGCCATCACAGGGACAGGGCCATACAATGAGCAGTTCTTC
TRBD1,TRBJ2-3,.,TRBV25-1,CASSTPGQGATDTQYF,TGTGCCAGCAGTACGCCCGGACAGGGGGCTACAGATACGCAGTATTTT
TRBD2,TRBJ2-1,many,TRBV6-1,CASSPTSVYNEQFF,TGTGCCAGCAGCCCCACTAGCGTCTACAATGAGCAGTTCTTC
.,TRBJ1-1,many,TRBV12-3/TRBV12-4,CATGPGIEAFF,TGTGCCACCGGACCGGGGATTGAAGCTTTCTTT
.,TRBJ1-2,few,TRBV7-6,CASSPNTGSYGYTF,TGTGCCAGCAGCCCCAATACGGGCAGCTATGGCTACACCTTC
TRBD1,TRBJ2-3,.,TRBV29-1,CSGGQGFTDTQYF,TGCAGCGGGGGACAGGGTTTTACAGATACGCAGTATTTT
.,TRBJ2-3,many,TRBV5-1,CASSLSGRSTDTQYF,TGCGCCAGCAGCTTGAGCGGGCGTAGCACAGATACGCAGTATTTT